The present T cell receptor (beta chain) was sequenced within a study of T cells after yellow fever vaccination. Across the study: SMART-Seq v4 Ultra Low Input prepared the low-cell-number fractions.

Study observations and caveats: Secondary responses were weaker yet peaked faster, day 5 versus 15. Clonotypes found in both CD4 and CD8 compartments made up a small share.

Production of TCR cDNA was by 5'RACE template switching, which also added a universal primer site and UMIs. TCRdb fed the 5' RACE reads into MiXCR, producing one record per CDR3 protein. This sample yields 200,000 to 300,000 distinct CDR3 sequences, of which roughly 4% are seen a single time; around 19% belongs to the top ten. Germline V CDR1 and CDR2: KGHSH, LQKENI. Germline trimming cut 3 bases from V and 4 bases from J; bases unmatched to any gene: 7. CDR3 length equals 16 residues. This clonotype appeared a few times. Its specificity is not known. This sequence originates from a man aged 18 to 35 who received the YFV17D yellow fever vaccine. The sample consisted of PBMCs, taken 15 days after the yellow fever booster vaccination. This sequence joins TRBV18 and TRBJ2-2, with 8 bases lining up with TRBD2. The CDR3 region has the DNA TGTGCCAGCTCACCTTCGACCGGGAGGGGCACCGGGGAGCTGTTTTTT. Residues: CASSPSTGRGTGELFF.